This T cell receptor beta chain was sequenced during a study of blood T cells in healthy people across ages. A sample-barcoded 5' primer and a J-beta primer mix were used in a second PCR of about 7 to 12 cycles. TCRdb re-called the 5' RACE reads with MiXCR, one entry per CDR3 protein. The table shows about 970,000 distinct CDR3 sequences, with 45% to 60% occurring only once. V was trimmed by 5 bases and J by 1 base, leaving 8 bases between them. The CDR3 extends over 13 amino acids. Input material: blood. The chain carries TRBV12-3 or TRBV12-4 and TRBJ1-1; D is ambiguous. This receptor was taken from an older woman in good health. The CDR3 DNA reads TGTGCCAGCAGTGTTCTGGGGAACACTGAAGCTTTCTTT. It yields the protein CASSVLGNTEAFF.